This section outlines one TCR beta chain sequence together with its context. Its specific antigen is unknown. The record has no base qualities; no much larger clone is one base away. This sample is drawn from a study of blood T cell repertoires in COVID-19 (dated by TCRdb to 2018 to 2020). Notes on the research overall: Samples from collaborators originated in the United States, Italy and Spain and spanned both the acute and convalescent phases of COVID-19. Deeply sampled blood TCRbeta repertoires from subjects exposed to, actively infected with, or recovered from COVID-19 were included in the dataset. A de-identified subject ID, COVID-19 status, age in years and sex were almost always included in the sample metadata. HLA class I and class II types, where available, came from metadata supplied by the sample provider rather than from assay-based typing. A freely available public database, intended as a resource for researchers studying the immune response to SARS-CoV-2, is where the repertoires were released. Samples came from the ongoing ImmuneRACE study (first 160 participants) plus 1,254 subjects from 6 global collaborators. The prospective study material was composed of cDNA or gDNA derived from T cells, B-cell-depleted T cells, or PBMCs. The study at large found these results: The amount of clinical and demographic metadata varied by source and participant and was provided uncurated.

Another Seattle source contributed samples from volunteer blood donors who had recovered from COVID-19. Whole blood was collected in K2EDTA tubes by collaborating institutions according to the institutions' own protocols. For TCRbeta analysis, collaborators shipped samples in one of three forms: frozen whole blood, isolated PBMCs, or DNA extracted from either of those sample types. The CDR3 measures 12 amino acids from cysteine to phenylalanine. Only CDR3 DNA is held: 36 bases, read in frame from base 1. CDR1 and CDR2, per the germline V gene, are MNHEY and SVGAGI. For this chain, trimming is 5 bases at the V end and 9 bases at the J end, and the number of junction bases without a gene match is 2. The immunoSEQ Assay, a bias-controlled multiplex PCR, was used to amplify TCRbeta CDR3 regions from genomic DNA. The authors' analysis ran thus. The number of nucleated cells in each sample was estimated by amplification of reference gene primers within the assay. To quantify the absolute abundance of each unique TCRbeta CDR3 rearrangement, sequence reads were collapsed and filtered. Productive Simpson clonality was computed per sample as the square root of Simpson's diversity index over productive rearrangements. Here the immuneACCESS table is served through TCRdb, limited to in-frame sequences with V and J called. Missing clones are a known gap in these copies; in checked studies unresolved V genes cover under half, and the rest lacks a known reason. The DNA gave D and trimming, while V, J and clone size come from that table. The table for this sample lists about 200,000 clones; roughly 90% of them were counted only once. The ten largest clones capture 5% to 7.5% of the sample.

The source of this sequence is a woman aged 40 to 49 who had recovered from COVID-19. The chain links TRBV6-5 with TRBJ2-1, and 9 bases in between align with TRBD2. Sequencing input: peripheral blood. This receptor carries the CDR3 CASSQTSGEQFF. At the DNA level, the sequence is TGTGCCAGCAGTCAGACTAGCGGTGAGCAGTTCTTC.